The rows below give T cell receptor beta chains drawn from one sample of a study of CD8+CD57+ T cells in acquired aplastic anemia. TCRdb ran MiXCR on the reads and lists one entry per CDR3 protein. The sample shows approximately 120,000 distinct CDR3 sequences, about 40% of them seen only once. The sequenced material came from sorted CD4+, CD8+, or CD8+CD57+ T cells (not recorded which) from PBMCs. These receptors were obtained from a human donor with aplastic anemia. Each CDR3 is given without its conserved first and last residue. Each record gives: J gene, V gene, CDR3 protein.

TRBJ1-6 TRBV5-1 ASSLGGRENSPLH
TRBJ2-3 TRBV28 ASSFITGSTDTQY
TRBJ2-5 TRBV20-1 SARVERSETQY
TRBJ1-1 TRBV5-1 ASSAGGTADEAF
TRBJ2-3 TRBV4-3 ASSTQGARRTDTQY
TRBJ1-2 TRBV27 ARRVQGSDYGYT
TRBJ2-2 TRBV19 ASSITLGTGELF
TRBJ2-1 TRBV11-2 ASSFRLAGVGEQF
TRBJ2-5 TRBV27 ARSVRLGETQY
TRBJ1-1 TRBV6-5 ASSYESGTEAF
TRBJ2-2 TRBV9 ASSGLSNTGELF
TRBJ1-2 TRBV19 ASSMWGGRNYGYT
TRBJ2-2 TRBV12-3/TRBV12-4 ASSLEGPGELF
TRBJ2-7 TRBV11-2 ASSLTGTQREQY
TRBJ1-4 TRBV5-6 ASSLGGTAPTEKLF
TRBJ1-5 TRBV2 ASTSQGSQPQH
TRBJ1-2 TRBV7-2 ASSQDRGGTALT
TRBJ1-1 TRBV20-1 SAIHIENTEAF
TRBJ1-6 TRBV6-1 ASTNKGVLTSYNSPLH
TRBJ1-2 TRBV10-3 ATSDSYGYT
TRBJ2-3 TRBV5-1 ASSLGLAGGPGGTDTQY
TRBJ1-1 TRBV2 ANPDRVNTEAF
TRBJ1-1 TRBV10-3 AVLPGGATEAF
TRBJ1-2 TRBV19 ASSRDREGYT
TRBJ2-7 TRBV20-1 SALSAGATYEQY
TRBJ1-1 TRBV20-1 SGVEGETF
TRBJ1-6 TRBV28 ASKGGNSPLH
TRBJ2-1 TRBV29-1 SVVPTNTDNEQF
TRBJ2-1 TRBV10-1 ASSLTDYNEQF
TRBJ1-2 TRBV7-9 ASSLLPLQGASGYT
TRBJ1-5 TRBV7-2 ASSLAGRGNNQPQH
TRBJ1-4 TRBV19 ASSHRGFNEKLF
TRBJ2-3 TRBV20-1 SAREGLAGFADTQY
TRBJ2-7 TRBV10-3 AISEEGRGTYEQY
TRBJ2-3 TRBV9 ASSARGQLGDTQY
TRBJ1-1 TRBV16 ASSRTGTASD
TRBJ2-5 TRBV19 ASSTRGGIETQY
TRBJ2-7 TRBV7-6 ASGTGPYEQY
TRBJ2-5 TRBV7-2 ASSLGRETQY
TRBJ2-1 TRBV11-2 ASSLYGGASYNEQF
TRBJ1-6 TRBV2 ASSGTGGGSPLH
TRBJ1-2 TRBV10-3 AISGQSNYGYT
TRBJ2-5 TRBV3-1 ASSQGLAVETQY
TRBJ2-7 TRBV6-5 ASSYLQGGSYEQY
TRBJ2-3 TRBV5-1 ASSPRPGTSGGLTDTQY
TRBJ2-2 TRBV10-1 ASSHLNTGELF
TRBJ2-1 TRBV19 AWEARGTYNEQF
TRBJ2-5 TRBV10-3 AISRDGTTQY
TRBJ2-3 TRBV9 ASTAGFTDTQY
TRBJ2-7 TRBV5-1 ARAGTHYEQY
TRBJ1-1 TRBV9 ASSVAGQMNTEAF
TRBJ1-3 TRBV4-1 ASSQDFSGGSGNTIY
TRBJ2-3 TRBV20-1 SARDVSGTGTQY